Shown below are 28 T cell receptor beta chains from a single sample sequenced in a study of OX40 agonist ivuxolimab in advanced cancers. Sequencing was performed with immunoSEQ multiplex PCR; in TCRdb, only in-frame clones are kept and a portion is missing. This sample has approximately 91,000 clones, with around 87% found just once. The sequencing used CD4+ or CD8+ T cells sorted from blood, collected in a trial of the OX40 agonist ivuxolimab. The receptors stem from an adult with an advanced solid tumor such as melanoma, head and neck, liver or kidney cancer.

The rearrangement links TRBV5-5 to TRBJ2-3, with 8 bases fitting TRBD1. V was clipped by 4 bases and J by 5 bases; unmatched bases: 9. From germline, CDR1 is SGHKS and CDR2 YYEKEE (reference sequence). This CDR3 has 15 residues. CDR3 protein: CASSRRPQGGDTQYF. In nucleotides, the CDR3 is TGTGCCAGCAGCCGCCGCCCACAGGGGGGAGATACGCAGTATTTT.

The CDR3 spells CASSFAPRDGFNQPQHF. The CDR3 DNA is TGCGCCAGCAGCTTCGCCCCTAGGGACGGATTTAATCAGCCCCAGCATTTT. V and J are TRBV5-1 and TRBJ1-5; a possible D gene is TRBD1 (5 bases). The CDR3 contains 17 residues. The germline CDR1 and CDR2 sequences are SGHRS and YFSETQ. V gave up 2 bases and J gave up 4 bases, with 19 bases separating them.

The chain is built from TRBV19 and TRBJ1-5; TRBD1 is a possible D gene (5 bases). This CDR3 comprises 15 residues. Germline CDR1 and CDR2: LNHDA and SQIVND (reference sequence). V was shortened by 7 bases and J by 6 bases, with 19 bases between the two germline ends. CDR3 DNA sequence: TGTGCCAGTACCCAATATGACAGCCGGCTTCAGCCCCAGCATTTT. This encodes CASTQYDSRLQPQHF.

CDR3 residues: CAWIPGQRGYEQYF. DNA of the CDR3: TGTGCCTGGATTCCCGGACAAAGGGGCTACGAGCAGTACTTC. V and J are TRBV30 and TRBJ2-7; TRBD1 is a possible D gene (5 bases). The CDR3 covers 14 residues. Per the germline V gene, CDR1 is GTSNPN and CDR2 is SVGIG (reference sequence). V was trimmed by 4 bases and J by 3 bases, leaving 16 bases between them.

The CDR3 DNA reads TGTGCCACCCAGAACAATGAGCAGTTCTTC. This sequence encodes CATQNNEQFF. The V gene is TRBV6-6, the J gene TRBJ2-1; D not certain. The CDR3 length is 10 residues. Germline CDR1 MNHNY, CDR2 SVGAGI (reference sequence). Trimming took off 10 bases at V and 5 bases at J, with 6 bases between the two ends.

This chain uses TRBV19 with TRBJ1-2; no reliable D call. Germline V CDR1 and CDR2: LNHDA, SQIVND (reference sequence). Trimming removed 0 bases at V and 2 bases at J, with 7 bases between. This CDR3 has 14 residues. This chain's CDR3 is CASSIDTQNYGYTF. The CDR3 nucleotides read TGTGCCAGTAGTATAGATACCCAGAACTATGGCTACACCTTC.

The chain has TRBV19 and TRBJ2-1, with 15 positions matching TRBD2. The CDR3 runs 19 residues. Unmatched junction bases numbered 10, after V lost 3 bases and J lost 4 bases. Germline V gives CDR1 LNHDA, CDR2 SQIVND (reference sequence). CDR3 protein: CASSIYAGTSGRRYNEQFF. DNA for the CDR3: TGTGCCAGTAGTATCTACGCCGGGACTAGCGGGAGGAGGTACAATGAGCAGTTCTTC.

This rearrangement joins TRBV7-9 to TRBJ1-2; 7 nucleotides align to TRBD1. Germline lookup yields CDR1 SEHNR and CDR2 FQNEAQ (reference sequence). V dropped 5 bases and J dropped 8; count of bases not matched to a gene: 5. The CDR3 has 12 amino acids. CDR3 residues: CASSNPGQGYTF. The CDR3 bases are TGTGCCAGCAGCAACCCGGGACAGGGCTACACCTTC.

This clone was seen more than once but under ten times. The chain has TRBV6-6 and TRBJ2-7; TRBD2 agrees at 12 bases. The germline V gene encodes CDR1 MNHNY and CDR2 SVGAGI (reference sequence). The CDR3 loop spans 15 amino acids. V dropped 6 bases and J dropped 6; count of bases not matched to a gene: 9. The CDR3 DNA is TGTGCCAGCAGAGGAGAACTAGCGGGAGGATCCGAGCAGTACGTC. This codes for CASRGELAGGSEQYV.

This chain joins TRBV5-1 and TRBJ2-7; a possible D gene is TRBD2 (5 bases). CDR3 length: 15 residues. Germline V gene sequence: CDR1 SGHRS, CDR2 YFSETQ. With 4 bases removed from V and 1 base from J, the gap between germline ends came to 15 bases. CDR3: CASSLTLRGSYEQYF. CDR3 sequence (DNA): TGCGCCAGCAGCCTGACACTCCGAGGGTCCTACGAGCAGTACTTC.

The chain recombines TRBV28 with TRBJ1-4; TRBD1 matches at 7 bases. J gave up 8 bases and V 6 bases, and 9 bases lay outside the gene matches. The CDR3 loop spans 14 amino acids. From germline, CDR1 is MDHEN and CDR2 SYDVKM. CDR3 in amino acids: CASRLTGMGEKLFF. CDR3 nucleotides: TGTGCCAGCAGATTGACAGGGATGGGAGAAAAACTGTTTTTT.

This clone has just one count. This chain joins TRBV19 and TRBJ2-1, with 8 bases that match TRBD1. CDR1 is LNHDA and CDR2 is SQIVND in the germline V gene (reference sequence). With V trimmed by 5 bases and J by 10 bases, 7 bases remained unmatched. The CDR3 covers 13 residues. CDR3 region: CASSSGQGLEQFF. The DNA of the CDR3 is TGTGCCAGTAGTTCCGGACAGGGCCTCGAGCAGTTCTTC.

The CDR3 here is CASSLARYNTEAFF. The CDR3 DNA reads TGTGCCAGCAGCTTAGCCAGATACAACACTGAAGCTTTCTTT. V is TRBV7-9 and J is TRBJ1-1; no firm D call. The V gene's germline CDR1 is SEHNR and CDR2 FQNEAQ (reference sequence). V lost 0 bases and J 2 bases, leaving 7 bases between the germline ends. The CDR3 covers 14 residues.

The chain recombines TRBV18 with TRBJ1-4; a possible D gene is TRBD1 (5 bases). The CDR3 has 16 residues. V lost 4 bases and J lost 4, with 16 bases in between. Per germline, CDR1 KGHSH and CDR2 LQKENI. DNA of the CDR3: TGTGCCAGCTCACTGGCTCAACGAGACAGTAATGAAAAACTGTTTTTT. Amino acids: CASSLAQRDSNEKLFF.

The chain uses TRBV28 and TRBJ1-2; 12 bases agree with TRBD1. The V gene's germline CDR1 is MDHEN and CDR2 SYDVKM. Germline trimming cut 8 bases from V and 4 bases from J; bases unmatched to any gene: 5. The CDR3 is 14 amino acids. Written as DNA, the CDR3 is TGTGCCAGCGGGGGGACAGGGGGCGGCTATGGCTACACCTTC. This gives the protein CASGGTGGGYGYTF.

This clone has a single count. The rearrangement uses TRBV5-1 and TRBJ2-2, with TRBD2 identical over 12 bases. CDR1 SGHRS and CDR2 YFSETQ come from the germline V gene. Trimming removed 7 bases from V and 3 bases from J; junction bases left unmatched: 4. This CDR3 contains 15 residues. The CDR3 protein is CASGRLAGDTGELFF. CDR3 in DNA: TGCGCCAGCGGAAGACTAGCGGGAGACACCGGGGAGCTGTTTTTT.

This chain uses TRBV7-8 with TRBJ2-7; 10 bases map to TRBD1. The CDR3 consists of 14 residues. The trim removed 2 bases at V and 7 bases at J, leaving 5 bases unmatched. The germline V gene has CDR1 SGHVS and CDR2 FQNEAQ. CDR3 amino acids: CASSLRQGAREQYF. The DNA of the CDR3 is TGTGCCAGCAGCTTAAGACAGGGGGCAAGGGAGCAGTACTTC.

The chain uses TRBV7-2 and TRBJ2-2; unclear D gene. Germline V gives CDR1 SGHTA, CDR2 FQGNSA. The CDR3 has 13 amino acids. V was clipped by 4 bases and J by 4 bases, with 7 bases between them. Here the CDR3 DNA reads TGTGCCAGCAGCTCACATCCCACCGGGGAGCTGTTTTTT. The encoded protein is CASSSHPTGELFF.

The chain combines TRBV5-4 with TRBJ2-7; D is possibly TRBD2 (5 bases). This CDR3 has 12 residues. V was cut by 1 base and J by 4 bases, with 6 bases left in between. The germline CDR1 and CDR2 sequences are SGHNT and YYREEE (reference sequence). CDR3 protein: CASSLWEYEQYF. DNA of the CDR3: TGTGCCAGCAGCTTGTGGGAGTACGAGCAGTACTTC.

J is TRBJ1-2 and V is TRBV18, with 8 bases identical to TRBD1. The germline V gene has CDR1 KGHSH and CDR2 LQKENI. V lost 1 base to trimming and J lost 10 bases; unmatched junction nucleotides: 5. The CDR3 spans 13 residues. CDR3 nucleotides: TGTGCCAGCTCACCACGACAGGGGACGGACTACACCTTC. This gives the protein CASSPRQGTDYTF.

This chain connects TRBV9 to TRBJ2-5; D may be TRBD1 (6 bases). This CDR3 comprises 14 residues. Trimming took off 3 bases at V and 2 bases at J, with 11 bases between the two ends. CDR1 and CDR2 (germline): SGDLS, YYNGEE. This CDR3 is CASSAGQTQETQYF. The CDR3 nucleotides are TGTGCCAGCAGCGCCGGACAGACACAAGAGACCCAGTACTTC.

The chain joins TRBV19 to TRBJ2-3; 10 bases are shared with TRBD2. From germline, CDR1 is LNHDA and CDR2 SQIVND (reference sequence). This CDR3 region has 16 residues. Losses at the gene ends were 0 bases for V and 3 bases for J; bases not matched to a gene: 3. The CDR3: CASSIEASGRTDTQYF. The CDR3 nucleotides read TGTGCCAGTAGTATAGAGGCTAGCGGGAGAACAGATACGCAGTATTTT.

V gene TRBV29-1 combines with J gene TRBJ2-7; perhaps TRBD1 as D (6 bases). The V gene's germline CDR1 is SQVTM and CDR2 ANQGSEA. The CDR3 has 12 residues. V lost 4 bases and J 2 bases, leaving 9 bases between the germline ends. In nucleotides, the CDR3 is TGCAGCGTTGCGGACAGCACCTACGAGCAGTACGTC. It translates to CSVADSTYEQYV.

CDR3 loop: CATSRLPGLAARNTGELFF. The CDR3 DNA reads TGTGCCACCAGCAGGCTACCGGGACTAGCGGCCCGGAACACCGGGGAGCTGTTTTTT. This chain joins TRBV15 and TRBJ2-2, with 11 bases matching TRBD2. The CDR3 sequence is 19 residues long. Germline values: CDR1 LNHNV, CDR2 YYDKDF (reference sequence). Trimming at V came to 3 bases and at J to 1 base, leaving 10 bases not matched to a gene.

The J gene is TRBJ1-6, the V gene TRBV10-3, with D possibly being TRBD1 (6 bases). V gave up 4 bases and J gave up 7 bases, with 8 bases separating them. The germline gives CDR1 ENHRY, CDR2 SYGVKD. This CDR3 is 13 amino acids long. CDR3 sequence: CAISGQGNSPLHF. The DNA of the CDR3 is TGTGCCATCAGTGGCCAGGGGAATTCACCCCTCCACTTT.

V and J are TRBV7-9 and TRBJ2-3; D is tentatively TRBD1 or TRBD2 (5 bases each). CDR1 is SEHNR, CDR2 FQNEAQ, per germline (reference sequence). This CDR3 region has 14 residues. Between the trimmed V and J ends, which lost 5 bases and 4 bases, there was a span of 13 bases. In nucleotides, the CDR3 is TGTGCCAGCAGCCCCTTATCGGGACCAGATACGCAGTATTTT. As protein: CASSPLSGPDTQYF.

This chain links TRBV11-2 with TRBJ1-1, with 8 bases fitting TRBD1. Per germline, CDR1 SGHAT and CDR2 FQNNGV. CDR3 size: 14 residues. J lost 7 bases, V lost 5 bases, and 9 bases had no gene match. CDR3 in DNA: TGTGCCAGCAGCCCGGGACAGGCTCGCCGTGAAGCTTTCTTT. Protein product: CASSPGQARREAFF. Full variable domain (remainder filled in from reference TRBV11-2 and TRBJ1-1): EAGVAQSPRYKIIEKRQSVAFWCNPISGHATLYWYQQILGQGPKLLIQFQNNGVVDDSQLPKDRFSAERLKGVDSTLKIQPAKLEDSAVYLCASSPGQARREAFFGQGTRLTVV.

The chain combines TRBV7-9 with TRBJ2-1; TRBD2 agrees at 7 bases. V trimming: 3 bases; J trimming: 7 bases; junction bases outside the gene matches: 9. Germline CDR1 and CDR2: SEHNR and FQNEAQ (reference sequence). The CDR3 is 15 amino acids. The CDR3 DNA sequence: TGTGCCAGCAGCTTGGGCGGGGGTAGCATTAATGAGCAGTTCTTC. Translated: CASSLGGGSINEQFF.